Here is one T cell receptor beta chain with its context. The assay was immunoSEQ multiplex PCR, and TCRdb's table has in-frame clones only and misses some. The repertoire holds around 72,000 clones, with about four fifths as singletons. The germline V and J ends were trimmed by 5 bases and 11 bases, with 16 bases remaining between them. The CDR3 has 13 amino acids. Germline-derived CDR1 and CDR2 are SGHTA and FQGNSA. These data belong to a study of blood T cell repertoires in COVID-19. The rearrangement uses TRBV7-2 and TRBJ1-5, with a weak D call TRBD1 (6 bases). The sequenced material came from peripheral blood. The receptor was derived from a human donor in a cohort sampled during active COVID-19. The CDR3 bases are TGTGCCAGCAGCGATCCTTCAGGGGCGGCCCAGCATTTT. Amino acids: CASSDPSGAAQHF.